This TCR beta chain was identified in a study of cytomegalovirus exposure and HLA in healthy donors. To note about this clone: Its antigen remains unidentified.

Study outcomes and limitations: From TCR beta sequences, most subjects' HLA-A and HLA-B alleles were reportedly predicted accurately. Later genetic work tied a missense DCLRE1C variant to beta-chain V and J trimming. Analyses of presence/absence relied on an assumption of roughly uniform sequencing depth across donors. In an earlier analysis, most TCR beta V segments were productive about 87% or about 30% of the time.

The trim removed 7 bases at V and 2 bases at J, leaving 4 bases unmatched. The CDR3 contains 13 residues. Germline lookup yields CDR1 SQVTM and CDR2 ANQGSEA. Amplification used 60 Vbeta primers and 13 Jbeta primers. The method was immunoSEQ multiplex PCR; TCRdb's version includes in-frame clones alone and lacks a portion of them. The sample consists of about 200,000 clones, around 84% of them appearing once. The receptor was isolated from a woman aged 18-29 years in good health and CMV-seronegative. Sequenced: PBMCs. This chain joins TRBV29-1 and TRBJ2-5; 10 bases align to TRBD1. Here the CDR3 reads CSGDRGPQETQYF. CDR3 nucleotides: TGCAGCGGGGACAGGGGTCCTCAAGAGACCCAGTACTTC.